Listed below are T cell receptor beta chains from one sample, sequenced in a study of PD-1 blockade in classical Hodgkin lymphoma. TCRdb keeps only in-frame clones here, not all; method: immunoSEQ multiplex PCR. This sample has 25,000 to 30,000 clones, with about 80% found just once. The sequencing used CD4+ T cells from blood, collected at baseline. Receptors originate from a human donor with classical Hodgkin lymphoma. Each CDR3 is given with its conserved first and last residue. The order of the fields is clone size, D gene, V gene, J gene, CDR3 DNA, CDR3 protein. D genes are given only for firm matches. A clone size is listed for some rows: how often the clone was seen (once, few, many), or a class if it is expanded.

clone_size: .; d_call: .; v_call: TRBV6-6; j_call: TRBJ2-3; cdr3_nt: TGTGCCAGCAGTCTGGTCCCAGATACGCAGTATTTT; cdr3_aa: CASSLVPDTQYF
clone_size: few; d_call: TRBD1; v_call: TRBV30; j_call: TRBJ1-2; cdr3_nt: TGTGCCTGGAGTTTGGGACAGGGGGCTCCCGGGGACACCTTC; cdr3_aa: CAWSLGQGAPGDTF
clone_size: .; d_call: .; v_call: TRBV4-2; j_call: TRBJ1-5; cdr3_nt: TGTGCCAGCAGCCCGCAAGCCGGACGCTATCAGCCCCAGCATTTT; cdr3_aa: CASSPQAGRYQPQHF
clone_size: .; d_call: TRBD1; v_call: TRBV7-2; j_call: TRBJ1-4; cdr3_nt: TGTGCCAGCAGCTTAGATTTGAGGACAGGGGGTGAAAAACTGTTTTTT; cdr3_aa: CASSLDLRTGGEKLFF
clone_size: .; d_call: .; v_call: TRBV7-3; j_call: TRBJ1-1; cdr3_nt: TGTGCCAGCAGCCCGCAGACGGGGAACACTGAAGCTTTCTTT; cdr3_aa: CASSPQTGNTEAFF
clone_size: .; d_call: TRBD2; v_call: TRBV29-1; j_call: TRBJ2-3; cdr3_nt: TGCAGCGCCGGAACGGGGGGTAGCACAGATACGCAGTATTTT; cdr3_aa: CSAGTGGSTDTQYF
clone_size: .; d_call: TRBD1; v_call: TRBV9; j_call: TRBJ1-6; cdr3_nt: TGTGCCAGCAGCGTGATGGGACAGGGTGGGAATTCACCCCTCCACTTT; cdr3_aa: CASSVMGQGGNSPLHF
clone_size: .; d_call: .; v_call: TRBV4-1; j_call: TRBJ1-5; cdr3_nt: TGCGCCAGCAGCCAAGATGCCGGAACATATAGCAATCAGCCCCAGCATTTT; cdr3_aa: CASSQDAGTYSNQPQHF
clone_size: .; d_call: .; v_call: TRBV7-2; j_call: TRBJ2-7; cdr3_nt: TGTGCCAGCAGCCGACGGTACCTTAGGGGCACCGAGCAGTACTTC; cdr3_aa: CASSRRYLRGTEQYF
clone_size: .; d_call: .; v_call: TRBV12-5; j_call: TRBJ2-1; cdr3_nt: TGTGCTAGTGGTTACCGGGCGGACAATGAGCAGTTCTTC; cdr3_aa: CASGYRADNEQFF
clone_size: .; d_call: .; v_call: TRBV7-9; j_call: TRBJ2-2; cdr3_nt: TGTGCCAGCAGGAAACCGGGACAGAACACCGGGGAGCTGTTTTTT; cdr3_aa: CASRKPGQNTGELFF
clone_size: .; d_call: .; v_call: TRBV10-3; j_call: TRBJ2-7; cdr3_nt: TGTGCTACAGAGGGGGAGGACGAGCAGTACTTC; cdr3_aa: CATEGEDEQYF
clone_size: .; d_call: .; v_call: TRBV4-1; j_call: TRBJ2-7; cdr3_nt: TGCGCCAGCAGCCAAGATCTATCGATCCGCCAGCAGTACTTC; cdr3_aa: CASSQDLSIRQQYF
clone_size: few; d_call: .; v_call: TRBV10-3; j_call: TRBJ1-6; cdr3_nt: TGTGCCATCAGTGCCCAACAGGGATCGCTCTATAATTCACCCCTCCACTTT; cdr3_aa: CAISAQQGSLYNSPLHF
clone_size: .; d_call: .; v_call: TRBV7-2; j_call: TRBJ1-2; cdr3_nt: TGTGCCAGCAGCTTATCGGCCGATCTTAACTATGGCTACACCTTC; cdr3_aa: CASSLSADLNYGYTF
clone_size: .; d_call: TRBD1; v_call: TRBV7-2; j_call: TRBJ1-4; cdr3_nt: TGTGCCAGCAGCTGGGACAGGGTTAATGAAAAACTGTTTTTT; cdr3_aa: CASSWDRVNEKLFF
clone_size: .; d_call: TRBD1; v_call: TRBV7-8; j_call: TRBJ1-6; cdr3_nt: TGTGCCAGCAGCTTAGTTAGGGACAGGGCCGATTCACCCCTCCACTTT; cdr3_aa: CASSLVRDRADSPLHF
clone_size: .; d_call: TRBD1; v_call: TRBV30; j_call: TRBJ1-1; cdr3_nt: TGTGCAACAGGGGAGAACACTGAAGCTTTCTTT; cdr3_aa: CATGENTEAFF
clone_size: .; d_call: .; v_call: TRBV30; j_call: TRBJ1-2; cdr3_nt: TGTGCCTGGGGCGTACCCGATGGGCCCCACACCTTC; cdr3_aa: CAWGVPDGPHTF
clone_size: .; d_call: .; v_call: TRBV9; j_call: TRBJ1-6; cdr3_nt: TGTGCCAGCAGCGTAGGGGCAGGTTATAATTCACCCCTCCACTTT; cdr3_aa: CASSVGAGYNSPLHF
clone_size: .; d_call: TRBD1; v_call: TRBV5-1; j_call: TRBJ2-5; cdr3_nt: TGCGCCAGCAGCGAAAGACCAACAGGGGCATTTGAGACCCAGTACTTC; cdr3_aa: CASSERPTGAFETQYF
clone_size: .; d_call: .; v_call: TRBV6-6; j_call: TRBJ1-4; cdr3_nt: TGTGCCAGCAGTTACAGGGACTTGGGTGAAAAACTGTTTTTT; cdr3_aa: CASSYRDLGEKLFF
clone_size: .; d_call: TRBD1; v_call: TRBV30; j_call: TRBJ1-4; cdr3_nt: TGTGCCTGGAGTGTCACAGGGGTCCTTAATGAAAAACTGTTTTTT; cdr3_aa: CAWSVTGVLNEKLFF
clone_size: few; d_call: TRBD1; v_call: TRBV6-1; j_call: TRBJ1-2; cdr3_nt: TGTGCCAGCAGTGGGGACAGGATTCATAACTATGGCTACACCTTC; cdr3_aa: CASSGDRIHNYGYTF
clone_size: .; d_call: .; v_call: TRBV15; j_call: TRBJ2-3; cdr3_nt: TGTGCCACCAGCAGAGAGATTAGCTGGGATACGCAGTATTTT; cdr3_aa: CATSREISWDTQYF
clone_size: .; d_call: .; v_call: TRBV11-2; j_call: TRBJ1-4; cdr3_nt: TGTGCCAGCAGCTTAACACAGAATAATGAAAAACTGTTTTTT; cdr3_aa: CASSLTQNNEKLFF
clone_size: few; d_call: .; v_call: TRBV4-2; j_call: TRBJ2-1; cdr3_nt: TGTGCCAGCAGCCTCTTCCGGGACATCTACAATGAGCAGTTCTTC; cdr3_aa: CASSLFRDIYNEQFF
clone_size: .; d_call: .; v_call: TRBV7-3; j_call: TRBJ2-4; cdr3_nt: TGTGCCAGCAGCTGGGGGGAAGGCATTCAGTACTTC; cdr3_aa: CASSWGEGIQYF
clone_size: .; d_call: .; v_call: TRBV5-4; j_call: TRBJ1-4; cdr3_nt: TGTGCCAGCAGCAGTTTCCCCCGTGAAAAACTGTTTTTT; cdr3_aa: CASSSFPREKLFF
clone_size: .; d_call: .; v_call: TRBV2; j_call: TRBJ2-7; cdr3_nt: TGTGCCAGCAGCAGACTAGGGTCCTACGAGCAGTACTTC; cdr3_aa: CASSRLGSYEQYF
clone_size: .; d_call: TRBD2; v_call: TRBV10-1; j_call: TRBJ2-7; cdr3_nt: TGCGCCAGCAGTGAGTTGGGTTGGGGGGGCTACGAGCAGTACTTC; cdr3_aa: CASSELGWGGYEQYF
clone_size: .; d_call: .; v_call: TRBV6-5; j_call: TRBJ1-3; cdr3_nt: TGTGCCAGCAGTTACTCCCCGACAAGCCGTCGAAACACCATATATTTT; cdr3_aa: CASSYSPTSRRNTIYF
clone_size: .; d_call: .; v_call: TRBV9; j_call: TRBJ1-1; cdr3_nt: TGTGCCAGCAGCCCCCAAGGGGGGGGAAACACTGAAGCTTTCTTT; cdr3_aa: CASSPQGGGNTEAFF
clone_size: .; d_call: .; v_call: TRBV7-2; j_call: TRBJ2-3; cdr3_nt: TGTGCCAGCAGCTTAGAGGGGCGCACAGATACGCAGTATTTT; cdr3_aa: CASSLEGRTDTQYF
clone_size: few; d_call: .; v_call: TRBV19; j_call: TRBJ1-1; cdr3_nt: TGTGCCAGTAACCCCGGGGGGGGTCTAAACACTGAAGCTTTCTTT; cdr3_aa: CASNPGGGLNTEAFF
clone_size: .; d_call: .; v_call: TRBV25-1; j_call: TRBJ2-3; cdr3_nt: TGTGCCAGCAGTGACCCGGCGGGGACAGATACGCAGTATTTT; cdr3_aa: CASSDPAGTDTQYF
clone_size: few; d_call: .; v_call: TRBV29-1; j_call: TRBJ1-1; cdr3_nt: TGCAGCCATTCCGGGGCCCTGAACACTGAAGCTTTCTTT; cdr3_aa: CSHSGALNTEAFF
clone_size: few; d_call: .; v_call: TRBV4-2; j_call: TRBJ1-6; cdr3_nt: TGTGCCAGCAGCCAAGAGGACACCCCAGGAGATTCACCCCTCCACTTT; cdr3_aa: CASSQEDTPGDSPLHF
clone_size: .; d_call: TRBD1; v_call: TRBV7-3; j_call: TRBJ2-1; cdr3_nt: TGTGCCAGCAGCCCCATGGGACAGGGAAACAATGAGCAGTTCTTC; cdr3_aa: CASSPMGQGNNEQFF
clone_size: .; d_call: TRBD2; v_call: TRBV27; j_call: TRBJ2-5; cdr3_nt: TGTGCCAGCAGTTTATCGAATCCCACGGGGGGATACCAAGAGACCCAGTACTTC; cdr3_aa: CASSLSNPTGGYQETQYF
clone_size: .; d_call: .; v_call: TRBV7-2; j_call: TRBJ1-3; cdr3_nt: TGTGCCAGCAGCTTAGAGGTTGGAAACGGAAACACCATATATTTT; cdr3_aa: CASSLEVGNGNTIYF
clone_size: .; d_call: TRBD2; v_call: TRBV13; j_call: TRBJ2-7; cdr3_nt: TGTGCCAGCAGCCCTCGGACGGGGGGGCCGCGCGAGCAGTACTTC; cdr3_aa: CASSPRTGGPREQYF
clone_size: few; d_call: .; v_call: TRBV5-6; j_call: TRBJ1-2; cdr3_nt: TGTGCCAGCAGCTTACAGGGCTCATGGGGTGGCTACACCTTC; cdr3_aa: CASSLQGSWGGYTF
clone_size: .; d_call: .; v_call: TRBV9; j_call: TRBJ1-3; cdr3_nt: TGTGCCAGCAGCGTGATTGCCCGGGGGCCACCATATTTT; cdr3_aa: CASSVIARGPPYF
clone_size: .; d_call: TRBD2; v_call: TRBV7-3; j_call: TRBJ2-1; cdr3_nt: TGTGCCAGCAGCTTGGTCCCGGGACTAGCGGGGAGCAATGAGCAGTTCTTC; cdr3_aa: CASSLVPGLAGSNEQFF
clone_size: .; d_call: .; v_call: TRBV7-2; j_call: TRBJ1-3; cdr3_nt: TGTGCCAGCAGTCATGAGTTAAGGGTTGGAAACACCATATATTTT; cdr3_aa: CASSHELRVGNTIYF
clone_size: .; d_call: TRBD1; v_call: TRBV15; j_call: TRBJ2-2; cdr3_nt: TGTGCCACCAGCAGAGCCCTTCCGACAGGGGTCGGGGAGCTGTTTTTT; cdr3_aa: CATSRALPTGVGELFF
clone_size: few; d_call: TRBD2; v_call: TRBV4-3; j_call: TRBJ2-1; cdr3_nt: TGCGCCAGCAGCCAAGCCCCTATAGCGGGGTTTACCTACAATGAGCAGTTCTTC; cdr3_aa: CASSQAPIAGFTYNEQFF
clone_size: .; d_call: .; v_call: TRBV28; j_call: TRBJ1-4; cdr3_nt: TGTGCCAGCGGGGGCAGGGTTGCAACTAATGAAAAACTGTTTTTT; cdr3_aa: CASGGRVATNEKLFF
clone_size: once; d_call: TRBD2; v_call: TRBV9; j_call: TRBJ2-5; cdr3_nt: TGTGCCAGCAGCCTCGCCGGGACTAGCGGCTCCCGAACACAAGAGACCCAGTACTTC; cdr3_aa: CASSLAGTSGSRTQETQYF
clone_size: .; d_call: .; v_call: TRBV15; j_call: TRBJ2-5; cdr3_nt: TGTGCCACCAGCTTCGACAGGGAGGTAGGAGAGACCCAGTACTTC; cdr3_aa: CATSFDREVGETQYF
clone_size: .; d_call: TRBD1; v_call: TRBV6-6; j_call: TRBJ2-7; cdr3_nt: TGTGCCAGCAGTAGGGGGACAGGCGCCTACGAGCAGTACTTC; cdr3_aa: CASSRGTGAYEQYF
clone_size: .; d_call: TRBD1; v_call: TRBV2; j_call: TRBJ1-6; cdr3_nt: TGTGCCAGCAGTCTAACAGGGGTAGGTAATTCACCCCTCCACTTT; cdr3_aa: CASSLTGVGNSPLHF
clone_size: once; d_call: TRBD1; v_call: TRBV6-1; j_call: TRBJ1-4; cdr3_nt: TGTGCCAGTAGGACAGGGATTAATGAAAAACTGTTTTTT; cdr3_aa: CASRTGINEKLFF
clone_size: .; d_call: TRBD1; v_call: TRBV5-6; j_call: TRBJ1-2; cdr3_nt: TGTGCCAGCAGCAATGACAGGGGGCGTTATGGCTACACCTTC; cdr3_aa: CASSNDRGRYGYTF